The subject of this entry is one TCR beta chain. These data originate in a study of blood T cell repertoires in COVID-19. Germline loops: CDR1 MGHRA, CDR2 YSYEKL. V dropped 0 bases and J dropped 8 bases, with 31 bases sitting between them. The CDR3 contains 20 residues. TCRdb keeps only in-frame clones here, not all; method: immunoSEQ multiplex PCR. The sample yields under 300,000 clones, around 90% seen once. V usage is TRBV4-1 and J usage is TRBJ1-2; possible D gene TRBD1, 5 bases. The sample consisted of PBMCs or T cells enriched from blood (not recorded which). The clonotype originates from a woman aged 25 to 45 who had recovered from COVID-19. The DNA for the CDR3 is TGCGCCAGCAGCCAAGACCCCCTACAGGAGCGACCCCAAAATTTAATGGGCTACACCTTC. Amino acid sequence: CASSQDPLQERPQNLMGYTF.